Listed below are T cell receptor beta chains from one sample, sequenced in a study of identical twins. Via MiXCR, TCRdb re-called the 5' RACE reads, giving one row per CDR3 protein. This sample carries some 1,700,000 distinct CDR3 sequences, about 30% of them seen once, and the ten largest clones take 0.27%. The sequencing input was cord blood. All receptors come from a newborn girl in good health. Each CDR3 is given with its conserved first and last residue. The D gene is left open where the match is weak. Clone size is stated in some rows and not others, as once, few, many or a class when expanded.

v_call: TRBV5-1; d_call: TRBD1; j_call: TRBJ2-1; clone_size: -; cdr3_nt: TGCGCCAGCAGCTTTACAGGGGTCAATGAGCAGTTCTTC; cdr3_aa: CASSFTGVNEQFF
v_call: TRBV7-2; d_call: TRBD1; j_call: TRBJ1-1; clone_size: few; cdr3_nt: TGTGCCAGCAGCTCCTACAGGGGGCCTATCACTGAAGCTTTCTTT; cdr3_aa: CASSSYRGPITEAFF
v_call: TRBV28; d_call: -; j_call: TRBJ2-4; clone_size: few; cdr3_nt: TGTGCCAGCAGTTTATCAGGGGAGGGGGCCAAAAACATTCAGTACTTC; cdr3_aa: CASSLSGEGAKNIQYF
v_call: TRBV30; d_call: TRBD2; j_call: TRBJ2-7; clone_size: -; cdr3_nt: TGTGCCTGTTCAGCGGGGGTGTACAATGAGCAGTACTTC; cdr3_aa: CACSAGVYNEQYF
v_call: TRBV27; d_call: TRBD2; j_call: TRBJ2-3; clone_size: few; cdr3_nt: TGTGCCAGCAGTTTATCTGGGGGGGAAGAAGATACGCAGTATTTT; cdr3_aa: CASSLSGGEEDTQYF
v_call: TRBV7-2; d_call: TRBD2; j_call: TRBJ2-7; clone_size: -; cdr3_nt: TGTGCCAGCAGCTTAGCGGCCGTAGCGGGGGTCCCAGCCTACGAGCAGTACTTC; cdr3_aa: CASSLAAVAGVPAYEQYF
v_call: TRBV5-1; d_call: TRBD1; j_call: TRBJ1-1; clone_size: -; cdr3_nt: TGCGCCAGCAGCTCTGACAGGGCCGGGAACACTGAAGCTTTCTTT; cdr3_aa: CASSSDRAGNTEAFF
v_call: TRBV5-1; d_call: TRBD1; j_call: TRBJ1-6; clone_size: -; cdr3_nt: TGCGCCAGCAGCTCGGGACAGCAAAGATCACCCCTCCACTTT; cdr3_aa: CASSSGQQRSPLHF
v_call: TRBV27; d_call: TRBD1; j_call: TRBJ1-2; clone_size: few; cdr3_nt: TGTGCCAGCAATCCCCGGGGACAGGGATCTTGGAACTATGGCTACACCTTC; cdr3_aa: CASNPRGQGSWNYGYTF
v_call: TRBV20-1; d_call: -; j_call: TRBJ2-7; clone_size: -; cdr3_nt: TGCAGTGCTAGGTTGACGGACCTTCCGTACGAGCAGTACTTC; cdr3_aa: CSARLTDLPYEQYF
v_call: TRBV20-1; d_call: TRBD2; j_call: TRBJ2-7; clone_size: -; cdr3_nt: TGCAGTGCTAGAGATCATAGCGGGGGACCCTACGAGCAGTACTTC; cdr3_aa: CSARDHSGGPYEQYF